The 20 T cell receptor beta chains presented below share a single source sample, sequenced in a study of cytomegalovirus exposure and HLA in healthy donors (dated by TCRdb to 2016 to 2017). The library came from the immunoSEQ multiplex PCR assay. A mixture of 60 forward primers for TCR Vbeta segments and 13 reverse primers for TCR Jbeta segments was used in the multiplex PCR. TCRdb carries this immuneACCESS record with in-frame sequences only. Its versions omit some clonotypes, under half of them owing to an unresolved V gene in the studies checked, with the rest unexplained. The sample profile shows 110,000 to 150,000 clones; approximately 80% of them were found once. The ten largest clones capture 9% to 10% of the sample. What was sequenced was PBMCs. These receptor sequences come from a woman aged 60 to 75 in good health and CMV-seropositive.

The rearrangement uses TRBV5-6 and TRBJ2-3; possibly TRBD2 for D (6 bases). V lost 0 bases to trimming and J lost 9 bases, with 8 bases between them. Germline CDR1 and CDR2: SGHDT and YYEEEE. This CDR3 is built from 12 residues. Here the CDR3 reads CASSLGEETQYF. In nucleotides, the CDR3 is TGTGCCAGCAGCTTGGGGGAGGAGACGCAGTATTTT.

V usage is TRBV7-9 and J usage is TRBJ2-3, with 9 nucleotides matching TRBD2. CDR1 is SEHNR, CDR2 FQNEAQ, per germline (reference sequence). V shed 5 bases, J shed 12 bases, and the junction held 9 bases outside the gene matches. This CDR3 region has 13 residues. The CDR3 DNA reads TGTGCCAGCAGCATTATCGAGCGGGAGGCCCAGTATTTT. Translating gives CASSIIEREAQYF.

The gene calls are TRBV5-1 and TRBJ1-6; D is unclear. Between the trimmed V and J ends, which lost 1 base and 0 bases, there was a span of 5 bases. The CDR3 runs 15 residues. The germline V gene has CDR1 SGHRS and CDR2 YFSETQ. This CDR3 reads CASSLYSSYNSPLHF. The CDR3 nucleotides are TGCGCCAGCAGCTTGTACAGCTCCTATAATTCACCCCTCCACTTT.

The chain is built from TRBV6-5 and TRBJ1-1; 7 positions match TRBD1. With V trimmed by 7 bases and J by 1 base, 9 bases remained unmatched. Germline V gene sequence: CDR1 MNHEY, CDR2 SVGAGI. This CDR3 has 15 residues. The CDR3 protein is CASIDPGTANTEAFF. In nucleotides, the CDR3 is TGTGCCAGCATCGACCCCGGGACAGCGAACACTGAAGCTTTCTTT.

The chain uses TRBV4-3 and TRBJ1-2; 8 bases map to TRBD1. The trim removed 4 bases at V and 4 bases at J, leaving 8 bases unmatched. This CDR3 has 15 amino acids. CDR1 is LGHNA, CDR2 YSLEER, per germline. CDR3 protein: CASSRGQGAGYGYTF. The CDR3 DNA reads TGCGCCAGCAGCCGAGGCCAGGGGGCCGGCTATGGCTACACCTTC.

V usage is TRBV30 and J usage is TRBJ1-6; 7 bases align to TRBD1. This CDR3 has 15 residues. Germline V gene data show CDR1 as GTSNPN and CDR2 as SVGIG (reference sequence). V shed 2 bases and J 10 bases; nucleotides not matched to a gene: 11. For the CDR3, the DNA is TGTGCCTGGAGTTGGACAGGAGGTTGGAACTCACCCCTCCACTTT. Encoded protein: CAWSWTGGWNSPLHF. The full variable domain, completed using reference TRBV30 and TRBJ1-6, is SQTIHQWPATLVQPVGSPLSLECTVEGTSNPNLYWYRQAAGRGLQLLFYSVGIGQISSEVPQNLSASRPQDRQFILSSKKLLLSDSGFYLCAWSWTGGWNSPLHFGNGTRLTVT.

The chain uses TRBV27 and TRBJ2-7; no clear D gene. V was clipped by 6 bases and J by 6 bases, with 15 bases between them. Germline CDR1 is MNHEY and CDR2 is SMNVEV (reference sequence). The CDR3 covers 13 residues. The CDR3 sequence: CASSPDLNPEQYF. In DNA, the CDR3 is TGTGCCAGCAGCCCCGACTTAAACCCCGAGCAGTACTTC.

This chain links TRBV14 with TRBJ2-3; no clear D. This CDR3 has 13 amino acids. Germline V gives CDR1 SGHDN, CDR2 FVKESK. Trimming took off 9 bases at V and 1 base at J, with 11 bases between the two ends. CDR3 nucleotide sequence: TGTGCCAGTGCACAGTGGGGCACAGATACGCAGTATTTT. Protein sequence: CASAQWGTDTQYF.

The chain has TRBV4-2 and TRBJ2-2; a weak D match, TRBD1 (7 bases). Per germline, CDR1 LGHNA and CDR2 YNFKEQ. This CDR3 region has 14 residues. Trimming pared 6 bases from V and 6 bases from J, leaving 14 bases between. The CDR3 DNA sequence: TGTGCCAGCAGACCTACAGGGGAGGCCGGGGAGCTGTTTTTT. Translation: CASRPTGEAGELFF.

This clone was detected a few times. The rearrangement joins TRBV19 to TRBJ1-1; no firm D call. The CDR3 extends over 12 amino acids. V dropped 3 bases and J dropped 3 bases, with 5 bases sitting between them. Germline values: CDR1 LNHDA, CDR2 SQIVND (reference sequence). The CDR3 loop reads CASSMADTEAFF. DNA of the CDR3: TGTGCCAGTAGTATGGCGGACACTGAAGCTTTCTTT. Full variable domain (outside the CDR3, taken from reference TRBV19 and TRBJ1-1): DGGITQSPKYLFRKEGQNVTLSCEQNLNHDAMYWYRQDPGQGLRLIYYSQIVNDFQKGDIAEGYSVSREKKESFPLTVTSAQKNPTAFYLCASSMADTEAFFGQGTRLTVV.

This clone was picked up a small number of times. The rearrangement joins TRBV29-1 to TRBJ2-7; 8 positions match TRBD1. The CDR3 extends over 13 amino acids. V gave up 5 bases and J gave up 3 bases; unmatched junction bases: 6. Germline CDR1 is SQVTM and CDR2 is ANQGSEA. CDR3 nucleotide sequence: TGCAGCGTTACCGGGACAGGACTCTACGAGCAGTACTTC. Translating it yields CSVTGTGLYEQYF.

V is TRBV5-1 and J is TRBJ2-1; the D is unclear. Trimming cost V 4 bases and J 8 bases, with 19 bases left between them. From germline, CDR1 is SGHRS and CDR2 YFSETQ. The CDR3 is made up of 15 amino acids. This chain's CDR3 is CASSLVETSVDEQFF. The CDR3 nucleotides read TGCGCCAGCAGCCTGGTGGAGACCTCGGTGGATGAGCAGTTCTTC.

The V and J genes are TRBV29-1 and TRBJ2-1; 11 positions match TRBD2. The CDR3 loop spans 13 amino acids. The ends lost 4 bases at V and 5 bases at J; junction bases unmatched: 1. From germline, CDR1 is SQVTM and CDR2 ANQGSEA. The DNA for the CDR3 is TGCAGCGTTGCACTAGCGGGAGACAATGAGCAGTTCTTC. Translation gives CSVALAGDNEQFF.

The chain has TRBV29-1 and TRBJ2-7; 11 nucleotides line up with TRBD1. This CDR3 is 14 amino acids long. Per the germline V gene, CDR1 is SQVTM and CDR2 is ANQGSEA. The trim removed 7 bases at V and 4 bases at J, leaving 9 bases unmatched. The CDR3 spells CSGGQGAAFYEQYF. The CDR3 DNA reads TGCAGCGGAGGACAGGGGGCTGCCTTTTACGAGCAGTACTTC.

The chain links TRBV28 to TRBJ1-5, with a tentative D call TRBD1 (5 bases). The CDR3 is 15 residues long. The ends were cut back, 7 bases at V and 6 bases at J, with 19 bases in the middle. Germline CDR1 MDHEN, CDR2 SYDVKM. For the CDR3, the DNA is TGTGCCAGCACCGAGGCAGGGAAAGCCGGTCAGCCCCAGCATTTT. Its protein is CASTEAGKAGQPQHF.

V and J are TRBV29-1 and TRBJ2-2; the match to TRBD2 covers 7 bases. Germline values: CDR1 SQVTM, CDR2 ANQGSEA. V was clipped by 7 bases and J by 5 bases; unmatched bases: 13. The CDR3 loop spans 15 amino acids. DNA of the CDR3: TGCAGCGCCCGACCCCCCGGCGGGAGTACCGGGGAGCTGTTTTTT. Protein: CSARPPGGSTGELFF.

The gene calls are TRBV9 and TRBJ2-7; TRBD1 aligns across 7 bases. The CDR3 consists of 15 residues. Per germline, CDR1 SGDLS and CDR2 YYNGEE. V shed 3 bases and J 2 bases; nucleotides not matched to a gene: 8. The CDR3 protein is CASSDSRDSAYEQYF. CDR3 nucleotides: TGTGCCAGCAGCGATAGCCGGGACAGTGCCTACGAGCAGTACTTC.

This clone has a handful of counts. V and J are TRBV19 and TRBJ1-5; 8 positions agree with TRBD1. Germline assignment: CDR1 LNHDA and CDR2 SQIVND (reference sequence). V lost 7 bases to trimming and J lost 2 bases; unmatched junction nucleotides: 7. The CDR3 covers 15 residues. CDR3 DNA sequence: TGTGCCAGTACCCCCCGGGACAGGCGCAATCAGCCCCAGCATTTT. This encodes CASTPRDRRNQPQHF.

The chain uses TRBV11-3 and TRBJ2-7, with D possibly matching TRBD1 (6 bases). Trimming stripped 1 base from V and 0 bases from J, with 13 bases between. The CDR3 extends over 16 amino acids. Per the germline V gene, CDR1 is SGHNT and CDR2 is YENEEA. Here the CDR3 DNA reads TGTGCCAGCAGCTTAGGAGGACAGACCAGCTCCTACGAGCAGTACTTC. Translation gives CASSLGGQTSSYEQYF. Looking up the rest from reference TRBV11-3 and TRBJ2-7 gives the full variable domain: EAGVVQSPRYKIIEKKQPVAFWCNPISGHNTLYWYLQNLGQGPELLIRYENEEAVDDSQLPKDRFSAERLKGVDSTLKIQPAELGDSAVYLCASSLGGQTSSYEQYFGPGTRLTVT.

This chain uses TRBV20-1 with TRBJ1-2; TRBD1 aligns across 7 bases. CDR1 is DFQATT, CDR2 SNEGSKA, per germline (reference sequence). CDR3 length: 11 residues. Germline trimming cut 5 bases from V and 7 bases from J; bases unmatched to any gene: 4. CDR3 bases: TGCAGTGCTCACAGGGGAGGTGGCTACACCTTC. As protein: CSAHRGGGYTF.